The 3 T cell receptor beta chains reported below all come from one sample, sequenced in a study of blood T cell repertoires in COVID-19. Method: immunoSEQ multiplex PCR; TCRdb's copy keeps in-frame clones and lacks some. This repertoire shows around 160,000 clones, 78% found once; its top ten account for roughly 14%. The sample consisted of peripheral blood. The receptors come from a woman aged 80 or over with acute or convalescent COVID-19.

This clone is a singleton in its sample. This rearrangement joins TRBV4-1 to TRBJ1-5, with TRBD1 identical over 7 bases. The V gene's germline CDR1 is MGHRA and CDR2 YSYEKL. The CDR3 runs 17 residues. V shed 1 base and J 0 bases; nucleotides not matched to a gene: 6. The CDR3 DNA reads as TGCGCCAGCAGCCAAGTACAGGGGCCTAATAGCAATCAGCCCCAGCATTTT. It specifies CASSQVQGPNSNQPQHF.

The rearrangement links TRBV19 to TRBJ1-1; D gene unclear. V dropped 9 bases and J dropped 1 base, with 15 bases sitting between them. Germline-derived CDR1 and CDR2 are LNHDA and SQIVND (reference sequence). This CDR3 comprises 14 residues. CDR3 region: CASDRGRRNTEAFF. CDR3 nucleotides: TGTGCCAGCGATCGAGGGAGGAGGAACACTGAAGCTTTCTTT.

The chain recombines TRBV19 with TRBJ1-2; tentatively, D is TRBD1 (5 bases). The CDR3 runs 15 residues. Germline loops: CDR1 LNHDA, CDR2 SQIVND (reference sequence). The ends were cut back, 6 bases at V and 3 bases at J, with 17 bases in the middle. The CDR3 DNA follows: TGTGCCAGTAGCCCCAGGGAACTGAGCTACTATGGCTACACCTTC. Protein: CASSPRELSYYGYTF.